This T cell receptor beta chain comes out of a study of PD-L1 blockade in urothelial cancer. Overall study context: Patients had been given 0 to 3 earlier chemotherapy regimens.

As concerns this clone: Its antigen is undetermined.

Time point defined: peripheral blood 6 weeks after treatment start. Here immunoSEQ multiplex PCR was the method, and the copy in TCRdb shows in-frame clones only, minus some. Found here are about 50,000 clones, about 85% of them singletons; the top ten hold 1.5% to 2%. The CDR3 is 15 residues long. CDR1 and CDR2 from the germline V gene are SGHNT and YENEEA. The V segment lost 5 bases and the J segment 4 bases; nucleotides outside the gene matches: 8. Study-wide results and limits: In blood at 3 weeks, tumor-associated clones expanded more among patients with durable benefit.

This receptor was obtained from a man aged 50 or older with urothelial cancer. The chain joins TRBV11-3 to TRBJ2-7, with 10 bases aligning to TRBD2. Sequenced here: PBMCs, sampled around atezolizumab (anti-PD-L1) treatment. The CDR3 here is CASSPGLAETYEQYF. CDR3 bases: TGTGCCAGCAGCCCTGGACTAGCGGAAACATACGAGCAGTACTTC.